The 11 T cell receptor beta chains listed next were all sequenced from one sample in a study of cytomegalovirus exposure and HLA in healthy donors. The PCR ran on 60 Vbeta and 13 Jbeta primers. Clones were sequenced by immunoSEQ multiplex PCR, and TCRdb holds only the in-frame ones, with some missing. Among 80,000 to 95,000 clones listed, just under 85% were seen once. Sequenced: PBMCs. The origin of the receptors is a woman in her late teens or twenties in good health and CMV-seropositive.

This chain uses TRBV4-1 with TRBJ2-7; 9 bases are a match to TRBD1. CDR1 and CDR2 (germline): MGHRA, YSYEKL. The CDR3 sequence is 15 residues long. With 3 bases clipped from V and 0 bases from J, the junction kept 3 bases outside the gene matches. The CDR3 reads CASSHPGQGSYEQYF. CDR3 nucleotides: TGCGCCAGCAGCCATCCGGGACAGGGCTCCTACGAGCAGTACTTC.

CDR3 protein: CASSIVLDNYEQYF. In nucleotides, the CDR3 is TGTGCCAGTAGTATAGTTCTGGACAACTACGAGCAGTACTTC. This chain links TRBV19 with TRBJ2-7, with D possibly TRBD1 on 5 matching bases. The V gene lost 1 base and the J gene lost 3 bases, with 10 bases spanning the gap. The CDR3 runs 14 residues. Per germline, CDR1 LNHDA and CDR2 SQIVND (reference sequence).

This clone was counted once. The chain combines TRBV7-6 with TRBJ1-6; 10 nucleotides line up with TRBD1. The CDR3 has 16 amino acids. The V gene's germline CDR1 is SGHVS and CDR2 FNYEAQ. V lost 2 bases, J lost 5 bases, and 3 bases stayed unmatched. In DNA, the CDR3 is TGTGCCAGCAGCTTATGGGGGACAGGGGATAATTCACCCCTCCACTTT. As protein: CASSLWGTGDNSPLHF.

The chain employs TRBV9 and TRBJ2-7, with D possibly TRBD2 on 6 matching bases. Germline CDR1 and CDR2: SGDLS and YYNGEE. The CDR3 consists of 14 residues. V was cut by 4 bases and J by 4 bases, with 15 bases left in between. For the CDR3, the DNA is TGTGCCAGCAGCCCGCCGGGGGTCGGGTACGAGCAGTACTTC. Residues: CASSPPGVGYEQYF.

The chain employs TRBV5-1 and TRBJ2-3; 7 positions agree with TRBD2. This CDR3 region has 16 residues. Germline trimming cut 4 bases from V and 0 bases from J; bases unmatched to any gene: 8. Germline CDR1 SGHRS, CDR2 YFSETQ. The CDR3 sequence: CASSVLPSGSTDTQYF. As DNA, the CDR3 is TGCGCCAGCAGCGTTCTACCTAGCGGTAGCACAGATACGCAGTATTTT.

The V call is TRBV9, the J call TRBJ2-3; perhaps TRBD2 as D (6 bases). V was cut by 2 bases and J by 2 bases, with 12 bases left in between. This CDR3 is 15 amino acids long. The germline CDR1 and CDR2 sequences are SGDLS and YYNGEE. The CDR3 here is CASSVGGTITDTQYF. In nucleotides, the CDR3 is TGTGCCAGCAGCGTGGGCGGGACCATCACAGATACGCAGTATTTT.

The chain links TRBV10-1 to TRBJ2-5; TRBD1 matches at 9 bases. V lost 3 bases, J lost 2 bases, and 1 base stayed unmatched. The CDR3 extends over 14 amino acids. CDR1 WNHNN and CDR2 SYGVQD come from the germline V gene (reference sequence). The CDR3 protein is CASSEGTGQETQYF. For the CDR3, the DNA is TGCGCCAGCAGTGAAGGGACAGGGCAAGAGACCCAGTACTTC.

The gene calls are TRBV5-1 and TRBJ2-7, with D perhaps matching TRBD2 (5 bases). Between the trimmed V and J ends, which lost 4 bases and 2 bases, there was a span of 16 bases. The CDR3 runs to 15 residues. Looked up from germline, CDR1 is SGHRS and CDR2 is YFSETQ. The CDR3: CASSRGLEGAYEQYF. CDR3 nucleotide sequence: TGCGCCAGCAGCAGAGGCTTAGAGGGAGCCTACGAGCAGTACTTC.

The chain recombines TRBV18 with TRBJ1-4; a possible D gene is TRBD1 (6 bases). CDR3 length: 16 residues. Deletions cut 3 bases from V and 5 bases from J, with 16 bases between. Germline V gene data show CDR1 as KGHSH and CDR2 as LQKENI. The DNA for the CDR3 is TGTGCCAGCTCACCCGGAGCGCAGGGGCTGAATGAAAAACTGTTTTTT. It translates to CASSPGAQGLNEKLFF.

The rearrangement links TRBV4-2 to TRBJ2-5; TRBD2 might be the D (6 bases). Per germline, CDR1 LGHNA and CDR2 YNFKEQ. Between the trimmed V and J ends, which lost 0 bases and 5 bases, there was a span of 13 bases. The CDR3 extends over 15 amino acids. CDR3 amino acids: CASSQDRAGGETQYF. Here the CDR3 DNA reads TGTGCCAGCAGCCAAGATCGAGCGGGCGGGGAGACCCAGTACTTC.

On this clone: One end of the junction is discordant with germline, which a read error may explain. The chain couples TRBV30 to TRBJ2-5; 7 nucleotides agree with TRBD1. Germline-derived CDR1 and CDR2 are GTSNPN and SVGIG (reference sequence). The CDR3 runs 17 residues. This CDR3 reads CDWSNRQGPSHTETQYF. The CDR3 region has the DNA TGTGACTGGAGCAATCGACAGGGACCAAGTCATACGGAGACCCAGTACTTC.